The subject of this entry is one T cell receptor (beta chain). Antigen: not known. The assay was immunoSEQ multiplex PCR, and TCRdb's table has in-frame clones only and misses some. The profile shows about 85,000 clones, 85% of them singletons. The sample is drawn from a study of T cell responses to AZD1222 COVID-19 vaccine. Study-level results: CD4 TCRs associated with vaccination spanned spike, dominating at 160-218 and 743-854.

This clonotype originated in an adult who received the AZD1222 COVID-19 vaccine. The sample consisted of peripheral blood, taken 28 days after the second AZD1222 dose.

CDR3 amino acids: CASSPGQGHEKLFF. The CDR3 DNA sequence: TGTGCCAGCAGCCCGGGACAGGGTCATGAAAAACTGTTTTTT. The rearrangement joins TRBV7-9 to TRBJ1-4; the match to TRBD1 covers 9 bases. Losses at the gene ends were 5 bases for V and 6 bases for J; bases not matched to a gene: 4. The CDR3 consists of 14 residues. The germline V gene encodes CDR1 SEHNR and CDR2 FQNEAQ (reference sequence).